What follows are 17 T cell receptor beta chains derived from one specimen sequenced in a study of CD4 T cells in relation to SARS-CoV-2 and coronaviruses. The data were produced by immunoSEQ multiplex PCR, yet TCRdb's version contains in-frame clones alone and is incomplete. The profile covers some 70,000 clones, with approximately 95% appearing a single time and roughly 0.21% taken by the ten largest. Before the COVID-19 pandemic, during about 2011-2019, CD4+ T cells were taken from unexposed donors. The sample was naive CD4+ T cells from PBMCs. Subset given: naive CD4+ T cells isolated by negative enrichment. Every receptor here comes from a human donor in good health.

In its sample, this clone was seen a few times. The chain joins TRBV2 to TRBJ2-2; 10 bases match TRBD2. CDR3 length: 15 amino acids. Germline lookup yields CDR1 SNHLY and CDR2 FYNNEI. After removal of 8 bases from V and 1 base from J, the junction contained 4 bases not matched to a gene. In DNA, the CDR3 is TGTGCCAGCGGAGGACTAGCGGTGAACACCGGGGAGCTGTTTTTT. Its translation is CASGGLAVNTGELFF.

The J gene is TRBJ2-5, the V gene TRBV24-1; D is perhaps TRBD1 or TRBD2 (5 bases each). Trimming left V 0 bases short and J 5 bases short, with 12 bases between. CDR1 and CDR2 (germline): KGHDR, SFDVKD. CDR3 size: 15 residues. CDR3 sequence (DNA): TGTGCCACCAGTGATTTGCGGGGCTCGGGGGAGACCCAGTACTTC. This encodes CATSDLRGSGETQYF.

The J gene is TRBJ2-5, the V gene TRBV5-1, with a possible D match to TRBD1 (6 bases). This CDR3 comprises 18 residues. In germline, CDR1 is SGHRS, CDR2 YFSETQ. The germline V and J ends were trimmed by 5 bases and 3 bases, with 26 bases remaining between them. The CDR3 here is CASSRTGFPVLQEETQYF. The CDR3 DNA reads as TGCGCCAGCAGTCGTACAGGGTTCCCAGTGCTCCAGGAAGAGACCCAGTACTTC.

The chain carries TRBV7-2 and TRBJ1-3, with D perhaps TRBD1 (6 bases). CDR1 and CDR2 from the germline V gene are SGHTA and FQGNSA. V lost 3 bases to trimming and J lost 4 bases, with 13 bases between them. CDR3 length equals 15 residues. CDR3 protein: CASSLNSGAGNTIYF. DNA of the CDR3: TGTGCCAGCAGCTTGAATTCGGGGGCCGGAAACACCATATATTTT.

The chain combines TRBV3-1 (or the pseudogene TRBV3-2) with TRBJ1-1; D is uncertain. Trimming pared 4 bases from V and 6 bases from J, leaving 6 bases between. CDR1 and CDR2 from the germline V gene are LGHDT and YNNKEL (reference sequence). The CDR3 extends over 11 amino acids. CDR3 coding DNA: TGTGCCAGCAGCCTCGGGGCTGAAGCTTTCTTT. Amino acids: CASSLGAEAFF.

The chain joins TRBV6-5 to TRBJ2-3, with D unresolved. Trimming took 1 base from V and 0 from J, leaving 2 bases between them. The germline V gene has CDR1 MNHEY and CDR2 SVGAGI. This CDR3 has 13 residues. The CDR3 region is CASSYFSTDTQYF. As DNA, the CDR3 is TGTGCCAGCAGTTACTTTAGCACAGATACGCAGTATTTT.

The chain has TRBV5-1 and TRBJ2-4, with a weak D call TRBD2 (5 bases). There are 13 residues in the CDR3. The V end was cut by 0 bases, the J end by 8 bases, with 9 bases between. Germline V gene data show CDR1 as SGHRS and CDR2 as YFSETQ. The CDR3 is CASSLAGVDIQYF. In DNA, the CDR3 is TGCGCCAGCAGCTTGGCCGGGGTAGACATTCAGTACTTC.

The rearrangement joins TRBV7-2 to TRBJ1-6; possibly TRBD1 for D (6 bases). Trimming took 5 bases from V and 9 from J, leaving 14 bases between them. This CDR3 comprises 14 residues. Germline assignment: CDR1 SGHTA and CDR2 FQGNSA. The CDR3 loop reads CASSKTTGVSPLHF. The CDR3 nucleotides are TGTGCCAGCAGCAAGACGACAGGAGTTTCACCCCTCCACTTT.

The rearrangement joins TRBV10-3 to TRBJ1-2, with 7 bases lining up with TRBD1. CDR1 is ENHRY, CDR2 SYGVKD, per germline. The V and J ends lost 7 bases and 6 bases, in that order; junction bases with no gene match: 8. The CDR3 is made up of 13 amino acids. The CDR3 nucleotides are TGTGCCATCACTACCGGGACAGACGATGGCTACACCTTC. Encoded protein: CAITTGTDDGYTF.

This rearrangement joins TRBV7-9 to TRBJ1-3; D unclear. Per germline, CDR1 SEHNR and CDR2 FQNEAQ (reference sequence). This CDR3 has 16 residues. Trimming cost V 5 bases and J 0 bases, with 14 bases left between them. CDR3 sequence: CASSTGSIYSGNTIYF. Written as DNA, the CDR3 is TGTGCCAGCAGCACCGGGTCTATATACTCTGGAAACACCATATATTTT. Looking up the rest from reference TRBV7-9 and TRBJ1-3 gives the full variable domain: DTGVSQNPRHKITKRGQNVTFRCDPISEHNRLYWYRQTLGQGPEFLTYFQNEAQLEKSRLLSDRFSAERPKGSFSTLEIQRTEQGDSAMYLCASSTGSIYSGNTIYFGEGSWLTVV.

The CDR3 DNA is TGCGCCAGCAGCTTGCCCCAGGGCTCCTACGAGCAGTACTTC. Its translation is CASSLPQGSYEQYF. This chain links TRBV5-1 with TRBJ2-7; D is possibly TRBD1 (5 bases). The ends were cut back, 1 base at V and 0 bases at J, with 8 bases in the middle. This CDR3 spans 14 amino acids. The germline V gene encodes CDR1 SGHRS and CDR2 YFSETQ.

The chain combines TRBV19 with TRBJ1-5; D ambiguous. The CDR3 consists of 15 residues. The V gene lost 3 bases and the J gene lost 6 bases, with 15 bases spanning the gap. CDR1 is LNHDA and CDR2 is SQIVND in the germline V gene (reference sequence). CDR3 protein: CASSIWQPRGQPQHF. The CDR3 DNA reads as TGTGCCAGTAGTATTTGGCAGCCCCGTGGTCAGCCCCAGCATTTT.

The DNA for the CDR3 is TGTGCCAGCAGCACACCTGGGACCTCGACCTACGAGCAGTACTTC. Translated: CASSTPGTSTYEQYF. The V call is TRBV5-4, the J call TRBJ2-7, with D perhaps given as TRBD1 or TRBD2 (5 bases each). The CDR3 has 15 residues. Germline V lookup: CDR1 SGHNT, CDR2 YYREEE (reference sequence). Trimming took off 4 bases at V and 2 bases at J, with 16 bases between the two ends.

V gene TRBV5-1 combines with J gene TRBJ2-1; 9 bases are a match to TRBD1. V was pared by 0 bases and J by 0 bases, with 1 base of the junction left unmatched. From germline, CDR1 is SGHRS and CDR2 YFSETQ. This CDR3 comprises 16 residues. The CDR3 spells CASSLAGQGSYNEQFF. CDR3 coding DNA: TGCGCCAGCAGCTTGGCGGGACAGGGCTCCTACAATGAGCAGTTCTTC.

The chain is built from TRBV14 and TRBJ1-2; a possible D gene is TRBD1 (6 bases). The V and J ends lost 4 bases and 4 bases respectively, with 10 bases between them. Germline V gives CDR1 SGHDN, CDR2 FVKESK. This CDR3 contains 13 residues. CDR3 amino acids: CASSPTGPYGYTF. As DNA, the CDR3 is TGTGCCAGCAGCCCAACAGGGCCCTATGGCTACACCTTC.

The chain joins TRBV9 to TRBJ2-1, with 7 bases identical to TRBD1. Trimming at V came to 4 bases and at J to 2 bases, leaving 6 bases not matched to a gene. The CDR3 spans 15 residues. Looked up from germline, CDR1 is SGDLS and CDR2 is YYNGEE. CDR3 sequence: CASSQQGSPYNEQFF. CDR3 coding DNA: TGTGCCAGCAGCCAACAGGGGAGCCCCTACAATGAGCAGTTCTTC.

This chain connects TRBV28 to TRBJ2-7; 12 bases agree with TRBD2. V lost 5 bases to trimming and J lost 4 bases; unmatched junction nucleotides: 12. The CDR3 length is 17 residues. Germline V gives CDR1 MDHEN, CDR2 SYDVKM. The CDR3 here is CASSTRTSGTPAYEQYF. The CDR3 DNA sequence: TGTGCCAGCAGTACGCGGACTAGCGGGACACCGGCTTACGAGCAGTACTTC.